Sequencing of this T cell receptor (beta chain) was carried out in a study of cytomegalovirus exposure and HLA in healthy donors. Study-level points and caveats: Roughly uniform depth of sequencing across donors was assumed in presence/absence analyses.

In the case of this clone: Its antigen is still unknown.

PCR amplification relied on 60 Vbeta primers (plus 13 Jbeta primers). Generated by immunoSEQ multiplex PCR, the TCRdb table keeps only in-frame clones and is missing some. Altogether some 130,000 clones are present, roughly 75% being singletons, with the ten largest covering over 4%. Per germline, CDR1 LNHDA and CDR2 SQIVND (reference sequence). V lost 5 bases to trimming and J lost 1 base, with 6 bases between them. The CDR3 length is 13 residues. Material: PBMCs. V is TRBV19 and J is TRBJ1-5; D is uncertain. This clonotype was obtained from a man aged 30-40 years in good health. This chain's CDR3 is CASSFPSNQPQHF. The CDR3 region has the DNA TGTGCCAGTAGTTTTCCAAGCAATCAGCCCCAGCATTTT.